There are a few counts of the clone carrying this TCR beta chain. The target antigen is unknown. The entry originates in a study of T-cell memory formation after mild COVID-19. On the study more broadly: Clusters were largely donor specific. Study observations and caveats: CM and EM subsets held most contracting CD4+ clones; EMRA held CD8+ ones. Second-wave clones reaching peak frequency on day 37 lacked confirmed SARS-CoV-2 specificity.

The germline gives CDR1 LGHDT, CDR2 YNNKEL (reference sequence). V shed 7 bases, J shed 11 bases, and the junction held 10 bases outside the gene matches. The CDR3 spans 13 residues. 5'RACE primed at constant segments yielded TCR alpha and TCR beta cDNA libraries bearing sample barcodes and UMIs. TCRdb re-analysed the 5' RACE reads in MiXCR, keeping a single row per CDR3 protein. The table includes approximately 500,000 distinct CDR3 sequences, around a quarter detected once. V and J are TRBV3-1 and TRBJ1-2; 10 bases are a match to TRBD1. The clonotype comes from an adult woman who had mild COVID-19 (a few samples of this study predate the infection). Cell type and time point are not known. The sequenced material came from PBMCs or a T cell subset sorted from them (not recorded which). CDR3 DNA: TGTGCCAGCACCGACAGACAGGGGGCAAGGTACACCTTC. Protein: CASTDRQGARYTF. Based on the CDR3 plus reference TRBV3-1 and TRBJ1-2, the full variable domain is DTAVSQTPKYLVTQMGNDKSIKCEQNLGHDTMYWYKQDSKKFLKIMFSYNNKELIINETVPNRFSPKSPDKAHLNLHINSLELGDSAVYFCASTDRQGARYTFGSGTRLTVV.